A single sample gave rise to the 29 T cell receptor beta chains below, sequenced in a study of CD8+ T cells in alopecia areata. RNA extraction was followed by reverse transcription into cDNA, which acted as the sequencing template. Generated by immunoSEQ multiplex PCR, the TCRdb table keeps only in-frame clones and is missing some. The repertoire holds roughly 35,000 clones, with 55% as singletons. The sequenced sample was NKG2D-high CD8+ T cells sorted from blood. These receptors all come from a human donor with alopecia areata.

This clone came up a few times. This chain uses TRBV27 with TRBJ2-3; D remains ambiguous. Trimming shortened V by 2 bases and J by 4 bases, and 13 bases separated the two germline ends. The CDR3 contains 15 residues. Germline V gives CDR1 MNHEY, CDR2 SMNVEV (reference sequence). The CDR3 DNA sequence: TGTGCCAGCAGTTTAATGTCAGGAAGGGCAGATACGCAGTATTTT. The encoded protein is CASSLMSGRADTQYF.

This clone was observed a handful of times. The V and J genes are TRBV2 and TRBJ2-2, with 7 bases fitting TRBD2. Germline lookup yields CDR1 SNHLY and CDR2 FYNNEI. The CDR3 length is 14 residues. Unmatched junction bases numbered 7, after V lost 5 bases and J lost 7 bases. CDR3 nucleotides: TGTGCCAGCAGTTTTCCCGCGGGGGACGGGGAGCTGTTTTTT. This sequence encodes CASSFPAGDGELFF.

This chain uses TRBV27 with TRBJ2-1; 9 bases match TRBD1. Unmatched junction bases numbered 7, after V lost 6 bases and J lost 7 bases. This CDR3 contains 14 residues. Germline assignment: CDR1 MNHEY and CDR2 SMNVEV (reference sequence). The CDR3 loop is CASRWTGEFNEQFF. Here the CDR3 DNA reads TGTGCCAGCAGGTGGACAGGGGAGTTTAATGAGCAGTTCTTC.

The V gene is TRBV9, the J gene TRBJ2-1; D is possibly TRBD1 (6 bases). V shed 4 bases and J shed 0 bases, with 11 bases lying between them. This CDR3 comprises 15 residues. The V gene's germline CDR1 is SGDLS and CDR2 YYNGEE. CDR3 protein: CASSKKDSSYNEQFF. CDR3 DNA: TGTGCCAGCAGCAAAAAGGACAGCTCCTACAATGAGCAGTTCTTC.

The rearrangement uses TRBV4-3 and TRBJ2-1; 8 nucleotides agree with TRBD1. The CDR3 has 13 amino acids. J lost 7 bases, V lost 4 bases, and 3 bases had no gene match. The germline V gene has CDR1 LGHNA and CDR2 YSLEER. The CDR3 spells CASSRTGWNEQFF. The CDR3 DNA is TGCGCCAGCAGCCGGACAGGGTGGAATGAGCAGTTCTTC.

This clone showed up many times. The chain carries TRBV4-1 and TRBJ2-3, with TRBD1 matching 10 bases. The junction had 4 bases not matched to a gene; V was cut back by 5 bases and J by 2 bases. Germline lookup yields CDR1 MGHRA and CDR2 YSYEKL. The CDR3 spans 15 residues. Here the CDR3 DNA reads TGCGCCAGCAGCTACGGGACAGGGGACACAGATACGCAGTATTTT. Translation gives CASSYGTGDTDTQYF.

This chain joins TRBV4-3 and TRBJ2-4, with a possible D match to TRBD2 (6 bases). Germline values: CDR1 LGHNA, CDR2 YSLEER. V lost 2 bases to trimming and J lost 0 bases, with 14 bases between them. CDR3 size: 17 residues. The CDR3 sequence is CASSQIEAGLAKNIQYF. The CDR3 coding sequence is TGCGCCAGCAGCCAAATCGAGGCGGGACTAGCCAAAAACATTCAGTACTTC.

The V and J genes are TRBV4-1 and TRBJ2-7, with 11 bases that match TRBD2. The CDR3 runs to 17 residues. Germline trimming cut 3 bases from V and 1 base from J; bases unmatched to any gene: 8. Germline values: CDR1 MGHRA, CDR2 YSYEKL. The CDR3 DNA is TGCGCCAGCAGCCACGCCTGGCGGACTAGCGGGTCCTACGAGCAGTACTTC. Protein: CASSHAWRTSGSYEQYF.

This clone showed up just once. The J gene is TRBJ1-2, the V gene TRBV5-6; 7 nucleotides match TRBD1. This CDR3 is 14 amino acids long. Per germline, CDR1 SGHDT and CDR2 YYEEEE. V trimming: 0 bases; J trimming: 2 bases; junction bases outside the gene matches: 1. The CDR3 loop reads CASSLGGQNYGYTF. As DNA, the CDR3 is TGTGCCAGCAGCTTGGGGGGACAGAACTATGGCTACACCTTC.

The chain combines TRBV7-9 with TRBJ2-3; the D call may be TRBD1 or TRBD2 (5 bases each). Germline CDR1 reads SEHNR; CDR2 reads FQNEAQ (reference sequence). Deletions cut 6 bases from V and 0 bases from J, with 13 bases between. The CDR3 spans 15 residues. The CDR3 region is CASSSGTTSTDTQYF. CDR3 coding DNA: TGTGCCAGCAGTTCGGGGACGACTAGCACAGATACGCAGTATTTT.

CDR3 region: CASNREGSDTEAFF. CDR3 coding DNA: TGTGCCAGTAATCGGGAGGGTTCGGACACTGAAGCTTTCTTT. This chain links TRBV19 with TRBJ1-1; D remains ambiguous. CDR1 LNHDA and CDR2 SQIVND come from the germline V gene (reference sequence). Trimming removed 7 bases at V and 3 bases at J, with 15 bases between. The CDR3 runs to 14 residues.

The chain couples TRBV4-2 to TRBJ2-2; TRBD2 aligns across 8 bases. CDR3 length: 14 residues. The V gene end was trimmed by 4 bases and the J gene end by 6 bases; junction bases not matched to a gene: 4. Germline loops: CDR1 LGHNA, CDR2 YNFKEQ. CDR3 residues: CASSLTSVSGELFF. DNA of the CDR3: TGTGCCAGCAGCCTGACTAGCGTTTCCGGGGAGCTGTTTTTT.

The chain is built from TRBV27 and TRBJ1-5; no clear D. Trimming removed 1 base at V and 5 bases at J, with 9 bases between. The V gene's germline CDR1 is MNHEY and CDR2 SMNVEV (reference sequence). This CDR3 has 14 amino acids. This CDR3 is CASSLLGRDQPQHF. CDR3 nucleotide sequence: TGTGCCAGCAGTTTATTGGGCCGGGATCAGCCCCAGCATTTT.

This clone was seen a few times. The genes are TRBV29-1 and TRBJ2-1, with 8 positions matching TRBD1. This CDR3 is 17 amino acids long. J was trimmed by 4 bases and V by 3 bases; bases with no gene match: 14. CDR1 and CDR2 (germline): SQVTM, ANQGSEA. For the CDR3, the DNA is TGCAGCGTTGATATGGTGGGTGCAGGGGGCTTGTACAATGAGCAGTTCTTC. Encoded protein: CSVDMVGAGGLYNEQFF.

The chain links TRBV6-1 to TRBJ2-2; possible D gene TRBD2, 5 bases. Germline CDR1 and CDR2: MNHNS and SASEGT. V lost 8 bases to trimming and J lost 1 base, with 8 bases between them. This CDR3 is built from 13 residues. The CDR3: CASPEGNTGELFF. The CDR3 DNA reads TGTGCCAGCCCCGAGGGGAACACCGGGGAGCTGTTTTTT.

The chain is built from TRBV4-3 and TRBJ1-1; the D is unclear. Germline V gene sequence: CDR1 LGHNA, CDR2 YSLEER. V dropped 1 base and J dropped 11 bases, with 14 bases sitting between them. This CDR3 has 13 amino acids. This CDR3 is CASSQVLGPGAFF. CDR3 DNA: TGCGCCAGCAGCCAAGTCTTAGGCCCGGGGGCTTTCTTT.

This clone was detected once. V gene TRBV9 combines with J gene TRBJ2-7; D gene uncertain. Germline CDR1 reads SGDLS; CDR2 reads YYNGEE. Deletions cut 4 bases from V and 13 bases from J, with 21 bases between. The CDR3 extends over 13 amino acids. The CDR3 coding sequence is TGTGCCAGCAGCATTACTTCGGACGCCAGACGATACTTC. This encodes CASSITSDARRYF. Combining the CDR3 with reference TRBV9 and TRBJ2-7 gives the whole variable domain DSGVTQTPKHLITATGQRVTLRCSPRSGDLSVYWYQQSLDQGLQFLIQYYNGEERAKGNILERFSAQQFPDLHSELNLSSLELGDSALYFCASSITSDARRYFGPGTRLTVT.

Here the CDR3 reads CATSRDGGRTDTQYF. The CDR3 DNA is TGTGCCACCAGCAGAGATGGGGGGAGAACAGATACGCAGTATTTT. The chain has TRBV15 and TRBJ2-3; TRBD2 might be the D (6 bases). Germline values: CDR1 LNHNV, CDR2 YYDKDF (reference sequence). This CDR3 comprises 15 residues. Trimming removed 0 bases from V and 3 bases from J, with 10 bases in between.

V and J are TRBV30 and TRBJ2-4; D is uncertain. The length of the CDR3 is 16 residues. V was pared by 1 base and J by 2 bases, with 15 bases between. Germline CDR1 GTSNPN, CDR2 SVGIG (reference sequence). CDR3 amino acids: CAWSATEIGSKNIQYF. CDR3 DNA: TGTGCCTGGAGTGCCACAGAGATCGGTTCCAAAAACATTCAGTACTTC. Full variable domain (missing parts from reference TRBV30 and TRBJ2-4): SQTIHQWPATLVQPVGSPLSLECTVEGTSNPNLYWYRQAAGRGLQLLFYSVGIGQISSEVPQNLSASRPQDRQFILSSKKLLLSDSGFYLCAWSATEIGSKNIQYFGAGTRLSVL.

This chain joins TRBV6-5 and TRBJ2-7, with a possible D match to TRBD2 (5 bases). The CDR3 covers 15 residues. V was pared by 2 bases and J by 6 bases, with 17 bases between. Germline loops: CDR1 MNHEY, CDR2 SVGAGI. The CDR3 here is CASSYGSWGYSEQYF. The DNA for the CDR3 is TGTGCCAGCAGTTACGGGAGTTGGGGATACTCCGAGCAGTACTTC.

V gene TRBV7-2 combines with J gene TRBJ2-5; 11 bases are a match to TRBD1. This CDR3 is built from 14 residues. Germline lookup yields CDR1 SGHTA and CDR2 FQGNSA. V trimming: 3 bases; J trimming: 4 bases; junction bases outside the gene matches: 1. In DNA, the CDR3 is TGTGCCAGCAGCTTCGGGACAGGGGGAGAGACCCAGTACTTC. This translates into CASSFGTGGETQYF.

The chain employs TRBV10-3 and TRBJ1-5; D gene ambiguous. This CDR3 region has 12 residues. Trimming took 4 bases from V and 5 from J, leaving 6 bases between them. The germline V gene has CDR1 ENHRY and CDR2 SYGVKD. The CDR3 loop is CAISGPHQPQHF. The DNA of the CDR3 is TGTGCCATCAGTGGACCGCATCAGCCCCAGCATTTT.

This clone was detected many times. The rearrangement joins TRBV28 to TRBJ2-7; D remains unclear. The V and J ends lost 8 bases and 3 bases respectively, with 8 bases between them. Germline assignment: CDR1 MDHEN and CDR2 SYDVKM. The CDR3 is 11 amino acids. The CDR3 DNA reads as TGTGCCAGCGCTTCGGGCTACGAGCAGTACTTC. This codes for CASASGYEQYF.

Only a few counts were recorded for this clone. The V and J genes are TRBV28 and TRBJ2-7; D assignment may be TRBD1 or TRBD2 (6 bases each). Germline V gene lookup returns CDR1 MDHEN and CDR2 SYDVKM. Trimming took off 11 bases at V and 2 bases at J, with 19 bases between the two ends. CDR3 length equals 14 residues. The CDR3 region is CAVTEGDGPYEQYF. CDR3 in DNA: TGTGCCGTCACGGAGGGGGATGGACCCTACGAGCAGTACTTC.

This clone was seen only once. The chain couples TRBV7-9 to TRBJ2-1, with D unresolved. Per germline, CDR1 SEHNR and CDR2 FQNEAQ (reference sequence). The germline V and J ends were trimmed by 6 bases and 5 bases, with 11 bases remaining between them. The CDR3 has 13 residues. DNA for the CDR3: TGTGCCAGCAGGACTCCGGGTAACAATGAGCAGTTCTTC. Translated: CASRTPGNNEQFF.

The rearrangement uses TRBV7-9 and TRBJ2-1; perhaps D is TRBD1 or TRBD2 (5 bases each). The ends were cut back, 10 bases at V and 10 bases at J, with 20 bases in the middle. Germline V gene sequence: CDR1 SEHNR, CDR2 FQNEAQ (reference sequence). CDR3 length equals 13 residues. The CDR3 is CATQWGTVEEQFF. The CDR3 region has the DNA TGTGCCACCCAGTGGGGGACGGTCGAAGAGCAGTTCTTC.

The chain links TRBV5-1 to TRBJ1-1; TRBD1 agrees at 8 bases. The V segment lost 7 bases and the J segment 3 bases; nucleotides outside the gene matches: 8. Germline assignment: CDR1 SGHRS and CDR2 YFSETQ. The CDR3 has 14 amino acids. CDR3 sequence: CASGNPTGDTEAFF. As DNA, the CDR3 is TGCGCCAGCGGGAATCCGACAGGGGACACTGAAGCTTTCTTT.

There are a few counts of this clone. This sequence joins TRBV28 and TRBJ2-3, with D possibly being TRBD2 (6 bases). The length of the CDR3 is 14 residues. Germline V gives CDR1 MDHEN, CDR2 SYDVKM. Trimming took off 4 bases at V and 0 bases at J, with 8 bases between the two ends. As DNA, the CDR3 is TGTGCCAGCAGTTCGGGACTCAGCACAGATACGCAGTATTTT. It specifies CASSSGLSTDTQYF.

The CDR3 bases are TGTGCCTGGAGTGTACCGGAGGGCACAGATACGCAGTATTTT. Encoded protein: CAWSVPEGTDTQYF. This rearrangement joins TRBV30 to TRBJ2-3, with D perhaps matching TRBD2 (5 bases). V lost 0 bases, J lost 1 base, and 8 bases lay in between. The CDR3 extends over 14 amino acids. The germline gives CDR1 GTSNPN, CDR2 SVGIG (reference sequence).